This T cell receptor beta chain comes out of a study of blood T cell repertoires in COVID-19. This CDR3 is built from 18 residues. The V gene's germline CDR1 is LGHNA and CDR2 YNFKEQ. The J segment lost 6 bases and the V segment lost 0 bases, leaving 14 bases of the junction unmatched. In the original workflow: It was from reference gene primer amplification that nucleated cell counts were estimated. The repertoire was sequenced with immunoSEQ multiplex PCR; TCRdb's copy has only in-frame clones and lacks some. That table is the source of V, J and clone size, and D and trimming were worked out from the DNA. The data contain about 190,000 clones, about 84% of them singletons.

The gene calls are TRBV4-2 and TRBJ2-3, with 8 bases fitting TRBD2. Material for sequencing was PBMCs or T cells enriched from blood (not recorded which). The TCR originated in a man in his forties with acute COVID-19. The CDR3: CASSQDLADRTSFDTQYF. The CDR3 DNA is TGTGCCAGCAGCCAAGACCTCGCCGATAGGACTAGCTTCGATACGCAGTATTTT.